The 28 T cell receptor beta chains below come from one sample, sequenced in a study of CD8+ T cells in alopecia areata. Indicated treatment: oral pan-JAK inhibitor, 5-10 mg twice daily. Isolated RNA was reverse transcribed into cDNA used as the sequencing template. TCRdb keeps only in-frame clones here, not all; method: immunoSEQ multiplex PCR. The sample carries about 140,000 clones, around 87% recorded once. The starting material was CD8+ T cells sorted from blood, obtained at week 4, from a patient treated with tofacitinib. These receptors were taken from a human donor with alopecia areata.

V gene TRBV29-1 combines with J gene TRBJ2-1, with 7 positions matching TRBD2. V gave up 6 bases and J gave up 5 bases; unmatched junction bases: 7. The CDR3 is 13 amino acids. Germline values: CDR1 SQVTM, CDR2 ANQGSEA. The CDR3 loop is CSVGTTWNNEQFF. CDR3 sequence (DNA): TGCAGCGTGGGGACTACATGGAACAATGAGCAGTTCTTC.

This rearrangement joins TRBV28 to TRBJ2-1, with TRBD2 as a possible D gene (6 bases). V was cut by 8 bases and J by 8 bases, with 16 bases left in between. The V gene's germline CDR1 is MDHEN and CDR2 SYDVKM. There are 13 residues in the CDR3. In DNA form, the CDR3 reads TGTGCCAGCGCGGGGCTAGCTAGCCATGAGCAGTTCTTC. Amino acid sequence: CASAGLASHEQFF.

This chain joins TRBV7-2 and TRBJ1-1; D gene ambiguous. Per germline, CDR1 SGHTA and CDR2 FQGNSA. The CDR3 consists of 12 residues. The ends were cut back, 5 bases at V and 6 bases at J, with 10 bases in the middle. CDR3 nucleotide sequence: TGTGCCAGCAGCCCTAGGGTGGCTGAAGCTTTCTTT. Translated, it gives CASSPRVAEAFF.

This sequence joins TRBV7-9 and TRBJ1-1; 7 nucleotides agree with TRBD1. The V gene end was trimmed by 6 bases and the J gene end by 5 bases; junction bases not matched to a gene: 15. Germline CDR1 is SEHNR and CDR2 is FQNEAQ (reference sequence). The CDR3 is 16 residues long. CDR3 sequence: CASSGDLQTGRTEAFF. The DNA of the CDR3 is TGTGCCAGCAGTGGGGACCTTCAGACAGGGAGGACTGAAGCTTTCTTT.

The V call is TRBV11-2, the J call TRBJ2-3; D not certain. The V end was cut by 1 base, the J end by 0 bases, with 5 bases between. This CDR3 region has 14 residues. The germline CDR1 and CDR2 sequences are SGHAT and FQNNGV. CDR3 in DNA: TGTGCCAGCAGCTTAGCACCTAGCACAGATACGCAGTATTTT. Amino acid sequence: CASSLAPSTDTQYF.

About this clone: The junction departs from the called germline gene at one end, perhaps through a read error. The gene calls are TRBV6-5 and TRBJ2-1; 9 bases map to TRBD2. Germline values: CDR1 MNHEY, CDR2 SVGAGI. The length of the CDR3 is 13 residues. The CDR3 here is CASSYGSGLAQLF. CDR3 in DNA: TGTGCCAGCAGTTACGGCTCCGGACTAGCGCAGCTCTTC.

V usage is TRBV30 and J usage is TRBJ2-1; possibly TRBD2 for D (6 bases). The CDR3 spans 15 residues. V was trimmed by 4 bases and J by 2 bases, leaving 15 bases between them. Germline V gene sequence: CDR1 GTSNPN, CDR2 SVGIG (reference sequence). CDR3 nucleotides: TGTGCCTGGAACCCGGGACTTCAGCCCTACAATGAGCAGTTCTTC. The encoded protein is CAWNPGLQPYNEQFF. The full variable domain, in which reference TRBV30 and TRBJ2-1 provide the parts outside the CDR3, is SQTIHQWPATLVQPVGSPLSLECTVEGTSNPNLYWYRQAAGRGLQLLFYSVGIGQISSEVPQNLSASRPQDRQFILSSKKLLLSDSGFYLCAWNPGLQPYNEQFFGPGTRLTVL.

The chain has TRBV29-1 and TRBJ1-2; 7 bases fit TRBD1. Losses at the gene ends were 8 bases for V and 8 bases for J; bases not matched to a gene: 14. CDR1 SQVTM and CDR2 ANQGSEA come from the germline V gene. This CDR3 region has 13 residues. This CDR3 is CSTLPEGAEGYTF. The CDR3 region has the DNA TGCAGCACACTCCCTGAGGGGGCTGAGGGCTACACCTTC.

The chain employs TRBV15 and TRBJ2-2, with a tentative D call TRBD1 (6 bases). The CDR3 spans 18 residues. Germline CDR1 reads LNHNV; CDR2 reads YYDKDF (reference sequence). Trimming left V 0 bases short and J 0 bases short, with 14 bases between. The chain's CDR3 is CATSREWQGMTNTGELFF. The CDR3 DNA reads TGTGCCACCAGCAGAGAGTGGCAGGGGATGACGAACACCGGGGAGCTGTTTTTT.

The gene calls are TRBV14 and TRBJ2-1, with D possibly matching TRBD1 (6 bases). CDR3 size: 16 residues. In germline, CDR1 is SGHDN, CDR2 FVKESK. The V end lost 4 bases, the J end lost 2 bases, and 15 bases lay between the germline ends. Here the CDR3 DNA reads TGTGCCAGCAGCCTGAGACAGGCCCCCCCCTACAATGAGCAGTTCTTC. Translation gives CASSLRQAPPYNEQFF.

V is TRBV27 and J is TRBJ1-5; 9 bases line up with TRBD1. Germline CDR1 and CDR2: MNHEY and SMNVEV (reference sequence). The V gene end was trimmed by 2 bases and the J gene end by 7 bases; junction bases not matched to a gene: 6. CDR3 length equals 15 residues. The CDR3 sequence: CASSLNRDRVQPQHF. The DNA of the CDR3 is TGTGCCAGCAGTTTAAACCGGGACAGGGTCCAGCCCCAGCATTTT.

The chain joins TRBV6-1 to TRBJ2-7; 7 nucleotides align to TRBD1. V dropped 2 bases and J dropped 3; count of bases not matched to a gene: 4. The CDR3 has 14 amino acids. Germline V lookup: CDR1 MNHNS, CDR2 SASEGT. The CDR3 is CASSERSGGYEQYF. The CDR3 DNA is TGTGCCAGCAGTGAACGTTCAGGGGGCTACGAGCAGTACTTC.

With regard to this clone: The junction does not match germline at one end; this may be a read error. V gene TRBV4-1 combines with J gene TRBJ1-1; perhaps TRBD1 as D (5 bases). In germline, CDR1 is MGHRA, CDR2 YSYEKL. There are 16 residues in the CDR3. The CDR3, as DNA: TGCACCAGCAGCCAAGAATTTCGGGGCGTGAACACTGAAGCTTTCTTT. Translating it yields CTSSQEFRGVNTEAFF.

There are a few counts of this clone. The V call is TRBV29-1, the J call TRBJ2-7; TRBD1 might be the D (5 bases). The CDR3 spans 13 residues. V was clipped by 6 bases and J by 4 bases, with 16 bases between them. The germline V gene encodes CDR1 SQVTM and CDR2 ANQGSEA. This CDR3 is CSVETDAPYEQYF. Here the CDR3 DNA reads TGCAGCGTGGAGACAGATGCCCCTTACGAGCAGTACTTC.

The rearrangement links TRBV29-1 to TRBJ2-1; 12 bases are shared with TRBD2. The germline V gene has CDR1 SQVTM and CDR2 ANQGSEA. J was trimmed by 4 bases and V by 6 bases; bases with no gene match: 7. The CDR3 is 15 residues long. The CDR3 sequence: CSVRAGTSGYNEQFF. CDR3 DNA sequence: TGCAGCGTGCGCGCCGGGACTAGCGGGTACAATGAGCAGTTCTTC.

This clone has a handful of counts. The V gene is TRBV30, the J gene TRBJ2-7; 7 bases fit TRBD2. The CDR3 totals 12 residues. J gave up 5 bases and V 3 bases, and 4 bases lay outside the gene matches. Germline CDR1 and CDR2: GTSNPN and SVGIG (reference sequence). The CDR3 protein is CAWSSAGDEQYF. CDR3 sequence (DNA): TGTGCCTGGAGCTCGGCGGGGGACGAGCAGTACTTC.

The chain has TRBV2 and TRBJ2-2; 12 bases fit TRBD1. The CDR3 is 17 amino acids. Germline assignment: CDR1 SNHLY and CDR2 FYNNEI. Trimming at V came to 5 bases and at J to 0 bases, leaving 4 bases not matched to a gene. The CDR3 region has the DNA TGTGCCAGCAGTTGGGGACAGGGGGCCTCGAACACCGGGGAGCTGTTTTTT. As protein: CASSWGQGASNTGELFF.

V and J are TRBV4-1 and TRBJ2-7, with D maybe TRBD1 (5 bases). Per the germline V gene, CDR1 is MGHRA and CDR2 is YSYEKL. The CDR3 totals 14 residues. Trimming left V 1 base short and J 5 bases short, with 12 bases between. The CDR3 sequence is CASSQGQGVDEQYF. The DNA for the CDR3 is TGCGCCAGCAGCCAAGGTCAGGGCGTGGACGAGCAGTACTTC.

The gene calls are TRBV7-9 and TRBJ1-4, with D possibly being TRBD1 (6 bases). The CDR3 is 14 amino acids. The V end was cut by 6 bases, the J end by 1 base, with 9 bases between. CDR1 and CDR2 from the germline V gene are SEHNR and FQNEAQ (reference sequence). The CDR3 loop is CASRPQGTNEKLFF. The CDR3 DNA follows: TGTGCCAGCAGACCACAGGGAACTAATGAAAAACTGTTTTTT.

This chain uses TRBV29-1 with TRBJ2-7, with D tentatively TRBD1 (5 bases). The CDR3 spans 13 residues. CDR1 SQVTM and CDR2 ANQGSEA come from the germline V gene. V lost 6 bases, J lost 2 bases, and 14 bases lay in between. CDR3: CSVVIRDAYEQYF. The DNA for the CDR3 is TGCAGCGTCGTGATCAGGGATGCCTACGAGCAGTACTTC.

The gene calls are TRBV19 and TRBJ2-5, with TRBD2 identical over 14 bases. V gave up 6 bases and J gave up 5 bases; unmatched junction bases: 11. CDR3 length: 17 amino acids. Germline assignment: CDR1 LNHDA and CDR2 SQIVND (reference sequence). Here the CDR3 reads CASSGWTSGRTDETQYF. The CDR3 DNA sequence: TGTGCCAGTAGCGGATGGACTAGCGGGAGGACAGATGAGACCCAGTACTTC.

This sequence joins TRBV27 and TRBJ2-7, with 9 bases fitting TRBD2. V was pared by 8 bases and J by 0 bases, with 5 bases of the junction left unmatched. This CDR3 is built from 14 residues. Germline assignment: CDR1 MNHEY and CDR2 SMNVEV (reference sequence). The CDR3 reads CASGSGSLSYEQYF. The CDR3, as DNA: TGTGCCAGCGGTAGCGGGAGTCTCTCCTACGAGCAGTACTTC.

V is TRBV5-4 and J is TRBJ1-1; D gene uncertain. V lost 3 bases and J 1 base, leaving 10 bases between the germline ends. CDR1 is SGHNT, CDR2 YYREEE, per germline (reference sequence). The CDR3 is 14 amino acids. CDR3 in amino acids: CASSSPLTNTEAFF. In DNA, the CDR3 is TGTGCCAGCAGCTCTCCCCTGACGAACACTGAAGCTTTCTTT.

The V call is TRBV7-9, the J call TRBJ2-7; D is undetermined. The CDR3 has 12 amino acids. V was cut by 2 bases and J by 7 bases, with 9 bases left in between. Germline lookup yields CDR1 SEHNR and CDR2 FQNEAQ (reference sequence). The chain's CDR3 is CASSLSGGEQYF. The CDR3 bases are TGTGCCAGCAGCTTATCAGGTGGAGAGCAGTACTTC.

This clone was seen only once. The chain recombines TRBV29-1 with TRBJ2-1, with D possibly called TRBD1 or TRBD2 (5 bases each). This CDR3 spans 14 amino acids. Trimming removed 1 base from V and 4 bases from J, with 11 bases in between. Germline V CDR1 and CDR2: SQVTM, ANQGSEA. CDR3 region: CSVEGGDSYNEQFF. The CDR3 region has the DNA TGCAGCGTTGAAGGGGGAGACAGTTACAATGAGCAGTTCTTC.

In its sample, this clone was seen once. The chain carries TRBV4-2 and TRBJ2-7, with D perhaps TRBD1 or TRBD2 (5 bases each). Trimming shortened V by 2 bases and J by 6 bases, and 17 bases separated the two germline ends. Looked up from germline, CDR1 is LGHNA and CDR2 is YNFKEQ. The CDR3 length is 15 residues. CDR3 protein: CASSQHTGTPSEQYF. CDR3 bases: TGTGCCAGCAGCCAACACACCGGGACCCCGAGCGAGCAGTACTTC.

This clone was observed a single time. The chain has TRBV6-5 and TRBJ2-1; D is uncertain. V gave up 5 bases and J gave up 9 bases, with 11 bases separating them. This CDR3 is 12 amino acids long. CDR1 and CDR2 from the germline V gene are MNHEY and SVGAGI. The CDR3 loop is CASSPNFFEQFF. CDR3 sequence (DNA): TGTGCCAGCAGTCCCAATTTCTTTGAGCAGTTCTTC.

V usage is TRBV5-4 and J usage is TRBJ2-7; TRBD2 matches 7 bases. The CDR3 consists of 15 residues. J lost 1 base, V lost 2 bases, and 6 bases had no gene match. Germline V gene lookup returns CDR1 SGHNT and CDR2 YYREEE (reference sequence). As DNA, the CDR3 is TGTGCCAGCAGCTTTGGTGCGGGAGCGTCCTACGAGCAGTACTTC. Translated, it gives CASSFGAGASYEQYF. Using reference TRBV5-4 and TRBJ2-7 for the parts outside the CDR3, the full variable domain is ETGVTQSPTHLIKTRGQQVTLRCSSQSGHNTVSWYQQALGQGPQFIFQYYREEENGRGNFPPRFSGLQFPNYSSELNVNALELDDSALYLCASSFGAGASYEQYFGPGTRLTVT.